This T cell receptor (beta chain) was observed in a study of blood T cell repertoires in COVID-19. Study as a whole: From the United States, Italy and Spain came samples of acute and convalescent COVID-19.

Original data processing: Estimates of nucleated cell counts were drawn from the amplification of reference gene primers. Generated by immunoSEQ multiplex PCR, the TCRdb table keeps only in-frame clones and is missing some. V and J calls and clone size come straight from that table; D and trimming were deduced from the DNA. The repertoire holds tens of thousands of clones, with 83% as singletons. This receptor was taken from a woman of 80 years or more with acute or convalescent COVID-19. Sequenced input: peripheral blood.

The CDR3 spells CASSQVGTSGTDTQYF. The CDR3 nucleotides read TGCGCCAGCAGCCAAGTCGGGACTAGCGGCACAGATACGCAGTATTTT. The chain carries TRBV4-1 and TRBJ2-3; 10 bases fit TRBD2. Germline V gives CDR1 MGHRA, CDR2 YSYEKL. V was clipped by 1 base and J by 1 base; unmatched bases: 2. The CDR3 is 16 amino acids.